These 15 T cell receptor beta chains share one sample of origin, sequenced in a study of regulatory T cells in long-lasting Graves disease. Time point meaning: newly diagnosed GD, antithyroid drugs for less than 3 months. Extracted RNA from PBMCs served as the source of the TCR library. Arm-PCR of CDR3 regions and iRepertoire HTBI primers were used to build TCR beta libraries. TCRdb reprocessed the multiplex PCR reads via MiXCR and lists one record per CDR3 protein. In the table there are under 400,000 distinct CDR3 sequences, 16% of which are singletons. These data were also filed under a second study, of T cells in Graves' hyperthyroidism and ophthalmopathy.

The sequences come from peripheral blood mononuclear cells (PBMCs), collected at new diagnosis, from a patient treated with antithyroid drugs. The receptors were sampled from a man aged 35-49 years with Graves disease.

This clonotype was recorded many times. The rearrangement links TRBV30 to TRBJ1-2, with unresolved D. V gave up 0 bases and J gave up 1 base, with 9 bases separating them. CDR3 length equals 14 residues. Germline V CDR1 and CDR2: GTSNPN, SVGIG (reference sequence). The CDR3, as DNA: TGTGCCTGGAGTGTATCGGAGATTAACTATGGCTACACCTTC. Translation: CAWSVSEINYGYTF.

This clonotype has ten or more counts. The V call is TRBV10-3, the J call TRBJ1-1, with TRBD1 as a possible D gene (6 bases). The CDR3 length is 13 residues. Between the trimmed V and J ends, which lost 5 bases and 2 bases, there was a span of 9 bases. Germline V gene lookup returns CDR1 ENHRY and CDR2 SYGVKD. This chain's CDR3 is CAISLGGNTEAFF. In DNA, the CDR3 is TGTGCCATCAGTTTGGGGGGCAACACTGAAGCTTTCTTT.

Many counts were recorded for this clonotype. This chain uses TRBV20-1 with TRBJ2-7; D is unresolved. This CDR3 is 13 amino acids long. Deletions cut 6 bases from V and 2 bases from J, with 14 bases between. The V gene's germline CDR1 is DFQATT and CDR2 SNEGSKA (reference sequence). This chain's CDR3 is CSARTGRTYEQYF. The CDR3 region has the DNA TGCAGTGCCAGAACGGGCCGTACCTACGAGCAGTACTTC.

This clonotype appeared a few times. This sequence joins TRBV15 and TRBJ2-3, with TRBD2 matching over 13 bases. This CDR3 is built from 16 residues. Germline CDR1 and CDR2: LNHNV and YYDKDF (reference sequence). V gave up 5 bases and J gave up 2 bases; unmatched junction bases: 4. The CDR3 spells CATSLGLAGFTDTQYF. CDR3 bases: TGTGCCACCAGCTTGGGACTAGCGGGGTTCACAGATACGCAGTATTTT.

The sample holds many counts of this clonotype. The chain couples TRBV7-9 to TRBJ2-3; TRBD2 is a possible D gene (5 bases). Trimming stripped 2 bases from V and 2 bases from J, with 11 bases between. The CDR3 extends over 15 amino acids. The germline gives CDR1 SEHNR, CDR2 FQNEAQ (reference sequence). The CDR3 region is CASSLYGRDTDTQYF. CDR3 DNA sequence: TGTGCCAGCAGCTTATACGGCCGGGACACAGATACGCAGTATTTT.

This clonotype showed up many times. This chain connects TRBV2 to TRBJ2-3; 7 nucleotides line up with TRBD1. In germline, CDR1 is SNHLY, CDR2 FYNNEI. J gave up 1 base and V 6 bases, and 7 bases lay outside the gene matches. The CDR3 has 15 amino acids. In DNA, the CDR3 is TGTGCCAGCAGGACTGGACAGGCCCGCACAGATACGCAGTATTTT. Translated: CASRTGQARTDTQYF.

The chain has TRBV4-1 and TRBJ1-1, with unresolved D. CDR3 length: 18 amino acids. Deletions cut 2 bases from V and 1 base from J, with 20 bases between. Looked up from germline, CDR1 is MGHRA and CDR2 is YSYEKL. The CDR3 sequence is CASSQTGFGSVTNTEAFF. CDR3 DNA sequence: TGCGCCAGCAGCCAAACCGGTTTTGGGAGCGTGACGAACACTGAAGCTTTCTTT.

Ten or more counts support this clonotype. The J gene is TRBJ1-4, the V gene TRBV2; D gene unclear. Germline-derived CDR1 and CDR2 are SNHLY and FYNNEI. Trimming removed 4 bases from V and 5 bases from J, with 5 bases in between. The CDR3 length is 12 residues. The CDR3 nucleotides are TGTGCCAGCAGTGGAACCAATGAAAAACTGTTTTTT. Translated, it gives CASSGTNEKLFF.

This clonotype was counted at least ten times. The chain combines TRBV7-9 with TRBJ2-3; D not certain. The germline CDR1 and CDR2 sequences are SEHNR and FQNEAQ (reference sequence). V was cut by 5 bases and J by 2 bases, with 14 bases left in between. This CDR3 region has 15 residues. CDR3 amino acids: CASSTSQKATDTQYF. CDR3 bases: TGTGCCAGCAGCACCTCACAGAAAGCCACAGATACGCAGTATTTT.

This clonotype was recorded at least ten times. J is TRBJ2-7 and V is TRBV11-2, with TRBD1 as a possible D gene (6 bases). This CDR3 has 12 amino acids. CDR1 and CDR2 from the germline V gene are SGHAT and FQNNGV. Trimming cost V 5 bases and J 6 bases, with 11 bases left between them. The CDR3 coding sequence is TGTGCCAGCAGCGAACACAGGGTCGAGCAGTACTTC. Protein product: CASSEHRVEQYF.

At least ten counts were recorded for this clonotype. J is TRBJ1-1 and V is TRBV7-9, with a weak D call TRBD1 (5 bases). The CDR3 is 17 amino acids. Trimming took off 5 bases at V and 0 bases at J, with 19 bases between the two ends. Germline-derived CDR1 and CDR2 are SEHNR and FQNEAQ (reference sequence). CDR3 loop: CASSPGPAMGVNTEAFF. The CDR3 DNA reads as TGTGCCAGCAGCCCGGGTCCGGCAATGGGGGTGAACACTGAAGCTTTCTTT.

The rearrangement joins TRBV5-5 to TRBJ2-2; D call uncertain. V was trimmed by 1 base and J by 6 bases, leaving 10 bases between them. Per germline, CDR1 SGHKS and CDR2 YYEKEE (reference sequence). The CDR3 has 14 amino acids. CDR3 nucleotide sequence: TGTGCCAGCAGCTTGAGGGATCCGGCCGGGGAGCTGTTTTTT. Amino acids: CASSLRDPAGELFF.

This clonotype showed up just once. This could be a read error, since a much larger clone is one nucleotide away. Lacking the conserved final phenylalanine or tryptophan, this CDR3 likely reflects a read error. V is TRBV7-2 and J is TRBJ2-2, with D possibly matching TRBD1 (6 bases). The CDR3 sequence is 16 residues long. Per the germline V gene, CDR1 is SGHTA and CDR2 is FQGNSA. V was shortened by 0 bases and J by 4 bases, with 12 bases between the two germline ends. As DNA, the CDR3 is TGTGCCAGCAGCTTAGCATCCGGGACAAGCACCGGGGAGCTGTTTTCT. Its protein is CASSLASGTSTGELFS.

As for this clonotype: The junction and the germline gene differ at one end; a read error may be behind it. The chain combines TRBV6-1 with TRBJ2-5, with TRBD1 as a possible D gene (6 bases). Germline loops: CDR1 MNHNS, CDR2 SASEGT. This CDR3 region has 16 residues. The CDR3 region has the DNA TGTGCCAGCACCTTCTTGGGGGACACTCTTCAAGTGACCCAGTACTTC. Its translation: CASTFLGDTLQVTQYF.

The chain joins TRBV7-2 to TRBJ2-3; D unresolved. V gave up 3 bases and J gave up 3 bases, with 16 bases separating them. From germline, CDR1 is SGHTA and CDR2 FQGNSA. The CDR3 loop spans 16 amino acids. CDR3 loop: CASSFHPGRLTDTQYF. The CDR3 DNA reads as TGTGCCAGCAGCTTCCACCCCGGACGGTTGACAGATACGCAGTATTTT.